A single T cell receptor (beta chain) is shown here with its context. Its antigen is not identified. Method: immunoSEQ multiplex PCR; TCRdb's copy keeps in-frame clones and lacks some. The sample has 85,000 or so clones, 75% to 95% seen once. The sample originates from a study of T cell responses to AZD1222 COVID-19 vaccine. The germline CDR1 and CDR2 sequences are SGHRS and YFSETQ. This CDR3 is 15 amino acids long. V gave up 4 bases and J gave up 0 bases, with 13 bases separating them. Regarding the study as a whole: Baseline testing showed seropositivity in only six or seven AZD1222 recipients. The peak T cell response came first, and repertoires were sampled only after it. There were mostly white British donors and more females than males, and clonal diversity was possibly underestimated.

This clonotype was sampled from an adult who received the AZD1222 COVID-19 vaccine. The chain links TRBV5-1 to TRBJ2-5, with D perhaps TRBD2 (6 bases). The starting material was peripheral blood, obtained 28 days after the second AZD1222 dose. The CDR3 region is CASSRPEGHQETQYF. The CDR3 DNA reads TGCGCCAGCAGCAGGCCGGAGGGACACCAAGAGACCCAGTACTTC.